This T cell receptor (beta chain) was sequenced during a study of blood T cell repertoires in COVID-19. On the study more broadly: COVID-19 samples from acute and convalescent phases originated in the United States, Italy and Spain. T cells, B-cell-depleted T cells, or PBMCs provided the cDNA or gDNA that served as material.

In the original analysis: Scientists estimated how many nucleated cells there were by amplifying reference gene primers. Profiling relied on immunoSEQ multiplex PCR, and the TCRdb table lists in-frame clones only, not all of them. The D gene and trimming were derived from the DNA, and the V and J assignments and clone size from that table. This sample carries some 120,000 clones, 90% of them seen once, and the ten largest clones take less than 2%. The clonotype was recovered from a human donor with active COVID-19. The donor label of this sample is uncertain. The specimen sequenced was peripheral blood.

The CDR3 spells CASSLRDRSLYGYTF. The CDR3 DNA follows: TGTGCCAGCAGCCTCCGGGACAGATCACTCTATGGCTACACCTTC. The chain has TRBV3-1 (or the pseudogene TRBV3-2) and TRBJ1-2; 7 positions match TRBD1. Germline values: CDR1 LGHDT, CDR2 YNNKEL (reference sequence). V gave up 4 bases and J gave up 4 bases; unmatched junction bases: 9. The CDR3 is made up of 15 amino acids.